This T cell receptor beta chain was documented in a study of OX40 agonist ivuxolimab in advanced cancers. Study information: Of the participants, under 50% had some prior anti-PD-1, anti-PD-L1 or anti-CTLA-4 therapy, which was allowed. Study-wide results and caveats: Individuals who were partial responders at 0.1-3.0 mg/kg had clonal expansion that ranked among the lowest. At 0.1 to 3.0 mg/kg, CD4+ and CD8+ blood T cells expanded clonally by week 6.

Some clones are missing from TCRdb's copy, which holds only in-frame ones; the method was immunoSEQ multiplex PCR. This sample has tens of thousands of clones, with 75% to 90% found just once. On this clone itself: Its antigen remains unknown.

Trimming cost V 0 bases and J 6 bases, with 11 bases left between them. This CDR3 contains 14 residues. Germline V gene data show CDR1 as SGHNT and CDR2 as YYREEE (reference sequence). The chain combines TRBV5-4 with TRBJ2-3; no clear D. The TCR originated in an adult with an advanced solid tumor such as melanoma, head and neck, liver or kidney cancer. Here the sequenced sample was CD4+ or CD8+ T cells sorted from blood, taken in a trial of the OX40 agonist ivuxolimab. This chain's CDR3 is CASSLGFLSDTQYF. The DNA of the CDR3 is TGTGCCAGCAGCTTGGGTTTTCTTTCGGATACGCAGTATTTT. The full variable domain, completed using reference TRBV5-4 and TRBJ2-3, is ETGVTQSPTHLIKTRGQQVTLRCSSQSGHNTVSWYQQALGQGPQFIFQYYREEENGRGNFPPRFSGLQFPNYSSELNVNALELDDSALYLCASSLGFLSDTQYFGPGTRLTVL.